Below are 11 T cell receptor beta chains sequenced from a single sample in a study of sequential checkpoint blockade in melanoma. Treatment in this sample: randomized to nivolumab then ipilimumab (arm A) or the reverse (arm B). Clones were sequenced by immunoSEQ multiplex PCR, and TCRdb holds only the in-frame ones, with some missing. Here the sample spans 35,000 to 40,000 clones, 86% being singletons. Sequenced here: CD8+ T cells sorted from blood (inferred from file names), sampled from a patient given nivolumab and ipilimumab in sequence. All receptors derive from a human donor with melanoma.

V and J are TRBV29-1 and TRBJ1-3; TRBD1 is a possible D gene (6 bases). V gave up 4 bases and J gave up 4 bases, with 23 bases separating them. From germline, CDR1 is SQVTM and CDR2 ANQGSEA. The CDR3 consists of 17 residues. DNA for the CDR3: TGCAGCGTTGTACAGCCCTCGGGACCAGGGGCCGGAAACACCATATATTTT. It specifies CSVVQPSGPGAGNTIYF.

The chain uses TRBV15 and TRBJ2-5; D is perhaps TRBD2 (7 bases). V was shortened by 1 base and J by 4 bases, with 19 bases between the two germline ends. The CDR3 is 17 residues long. CDR1 LNHNV and CDR2 YYDKDF come from the germline V gene (reference sequence). The CDR3 nucleotides are TGTGCCACCAGCAGAGCCTTAGGGGGAGGGCAGGGAGAGACCCAGTACTTC. It encodes CATSRALGGGQGETQYF.

The chain couples TRBV6-5 to TRBJ1-1; tentatively, D is TRBD1 (5 bases). V lost 5 bases to trimming and J lost 5 bases, with 15 bases between them. This CDR3 has 14 residues. From germline, CDR1 is MNHEY and CDR2 SVGAGI. CDR3 nucleotides: TGTGCCAGCAGTAAGGACATTCAGGTAACTGAAGCTTTCTTT. Translation: CASSKDIQVTEAFF.

The chain joins TRBV27 to TRBJ2-2; the D gene is possibly TRBD1 (6 bases). The V gene lost 4 bases and the J gene lost 3 bases, with 9 bases spanning the gap. This CDR3 spans 14 amino acids. Germline CDR1 MNHEY, CDR2 SMNVEV (reference sequence). DNA for the CDR3: TGTGCCAGCAGTTGGGGGCTGGACACCGGGGAGCTGTTTTTT. Its translation: CASSWGLDTGELFF.

This rearrangement joins TRBV29-1 to TRBJ2-1; 9 nucleotides align to TRBD2. V lost 3 bases, J lost 0 bases, and 6 bases stayed unmatched. CDR3 length: 16 amino acids. Germline V gene data show CDR1 as SQVTM and CDR2 as ANQGSEA. CDR3 region: CSVDRISGSSYNEQFF. In nucleotides, the CDR3 is TGCAGCGTTGATCGGATTAGCGGGAGCTCCTACAATGAGCAGTTCTTC.

The chain combines TRBV6-5 with TRBJ2-7, with D perhaps TRBD1 (6 bases). The CDR3 covers 12 residues. With 5 bases removed from V and 9 bases from J, the gap between germline ends came to 14 bases. Germline CDR1 is MNHEY and CDR2 is SVGAGI. CDR3 in amino acids: CASSATGKRQYF. The DNA of the CDR3 is TGTGCCAGCAGTGCAACAGGGAAGAGGCAGTACTTC.

In this sample, this clone turned up once. V is TRBV19 and J is TRBJ2-2; a possible D gene is TRBD2 (6 bases). Between the trimmed V and J ends, which lost 2 bases and 3 bases, there was a span of 13 bases. CDR1 LNHDA and CDR2 SQIVND come from the germline V gene (reference sequence). The CDR3 spans 16 residues. CDR3 DNA sequence: TGTGCCAGTAGTATATGGGACGGGAGATACACCGGGGAGCTGTTTTTT. Encoded protein: CASSIWDGRYTGELFF.

The chain joins TRBV12-5 to TRBJ2-7, with 8 bases that match TRBD1. The CDR3 has 17 amino acids. From germline, CDR1 is LGHNT and CDR2 FRNRAP. V lost 2 bases to trimming and J lost 3 bases; unmatched junction nucleotides: 12. The CDR3 is CASGLTRRDRPFYEQYV. The CDR3 nucleotides are TGTGCTAGTGGTTTGACACGACGGGACAGGCCTTTCTACGAGCAGTACGTC.

This clone was detected once. This chain connects TRBV10-2 to TRBJ2-7; 8 bases are a match to TRBD1. V lost 0 bases, J lost 4 bases, and 2 bases stayed unmatched. This CDR3 has 14 amino acids. The V gene's germline CDR1 is WSHSY and CDR2 SAAADI. The CDR3 reads CASSESRGPYEQYF. CDR3 in DNA: TGCGCCAGCAGTGAGTCCAGGGGGCCGTACGAGCAGTACTTC.

The chain joins TRBV6-1 to TRBJ2-7, with 7 positions matching TRBD1. The CDR3 is 14 residues long. The J segment lost 3 bases and the V segment lost 1 base, leaving 3 bases of the junction unmatched. Germline assignment: CDR1 MNHNS and CDR2 SASEGT. This chain's CDR3 is CASSEEGQFYEQYF. DNA of the CDR3: TGTGCCAGCAGTGAAGAGGGACAGTTCTACGAGCAGTACTTC.

The J gene is TRBJ2-1, the V gene TRBV5-1, with 7 nucleotides matching TRBD1. There are 15 residues in the CDR3. V was clipped by 4 bases and J by 4 bases; unmatched bases: 8. Germline V gives CDR1 SGHRS, CDR2 YFSETQ. The CDR3 loop is CASSHRDRLYNEQFF. The CDR3 DNA sequence: TGCGCCAGCAGCCACCGGGACAGACTTTACAATGAGCAGTTCTTC.